The clone carrying this T cell receptor beta chain is termed medium-sized. Its antigen is undetermined. Germline V gives CDR1 SNHLY, CDR2 FYNNEI. The CDR3 runs to 14 residues. Trimming at V came to 6 bases and at J to 2 bases, leaving 3 bases not matched to a gene. Whole blood was used without fractionation, so all unsorted peripheral T cells were included. cDNA was made from around 0.5 ug RNA using alpha and beta constant primers. Separate chain-specific third strand synthesis with multiplexing indices produced the alpha and beta libraries. The library had 12-nucleotide molecular identifiers formed by two random hexamers joined together. TCRdb reanalysed the 5' RACE reads using MiXCR and keeps one entry per CDR3 protein. The top ten clones hold 3% to 4% of a sample with about 9,700 distinct CDR3 sequences, around 7.6% of them seen once. This record belongs to a study of HIV-infected patients and healthy controls. Regarding the study as a whole: Significant mean usage differences between HIV-infected patients and controls involved eight alpha and eight beta V genes. Healthy control repertoires had roughly threefold more distinct CDR3s than untreated HIV+ repertoires, and higher Shannon diversity.

This clonotype was sampled from an adult in good health. Sequencing was done on a sample of blood. The chain couples TRBV2 to TRBJ1-5, with TRBD1 identical over 8 bases. The CDR3 region has the DNA TGTGCCAGCAGAGCGACAGGGGGCAATCAGCCCCAGCATTTT. Its protein is CASRATGGNQPQHF.